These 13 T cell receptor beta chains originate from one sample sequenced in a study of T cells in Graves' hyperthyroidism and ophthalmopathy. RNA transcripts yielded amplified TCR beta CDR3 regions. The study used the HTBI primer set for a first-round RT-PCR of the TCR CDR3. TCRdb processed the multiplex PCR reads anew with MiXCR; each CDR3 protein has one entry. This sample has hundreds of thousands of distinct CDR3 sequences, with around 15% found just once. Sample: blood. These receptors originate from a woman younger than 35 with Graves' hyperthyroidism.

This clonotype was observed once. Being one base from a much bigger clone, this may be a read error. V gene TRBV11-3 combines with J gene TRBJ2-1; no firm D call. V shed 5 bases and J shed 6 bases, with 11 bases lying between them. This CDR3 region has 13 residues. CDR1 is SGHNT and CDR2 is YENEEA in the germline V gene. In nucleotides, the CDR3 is TGTGCCAGCAGCCCCCACATCGTCAATGAGCAGTTCTTC. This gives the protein CASSPHIVNEQFF.

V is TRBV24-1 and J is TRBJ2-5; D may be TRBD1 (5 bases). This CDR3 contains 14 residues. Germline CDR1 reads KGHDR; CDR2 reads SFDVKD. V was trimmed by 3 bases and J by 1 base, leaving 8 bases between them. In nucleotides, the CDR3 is TGTGCCACCAGTGATGCCGACAGCCAAGAGACCCAGTACTTC. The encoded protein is CATSDADSQETQYF.

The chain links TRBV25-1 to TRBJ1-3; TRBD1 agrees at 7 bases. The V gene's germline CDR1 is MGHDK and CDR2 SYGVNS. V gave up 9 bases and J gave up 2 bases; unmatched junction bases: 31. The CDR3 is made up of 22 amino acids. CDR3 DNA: TGTGCCAGGTTGAAGGCTTTACCCCCTTCCCCAAGGACAGGACCACCTGGAAACACCATATATTTT. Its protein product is CARLKALPPSPRTGPPGNTIYF.

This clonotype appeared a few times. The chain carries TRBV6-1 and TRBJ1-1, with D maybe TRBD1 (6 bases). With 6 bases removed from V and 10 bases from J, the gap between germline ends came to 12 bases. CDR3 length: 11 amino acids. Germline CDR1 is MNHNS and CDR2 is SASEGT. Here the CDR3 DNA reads TGTGCCAGCAGCCCAGGGGATACAGCTTTCTTT. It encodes CASSPGDTAFF.

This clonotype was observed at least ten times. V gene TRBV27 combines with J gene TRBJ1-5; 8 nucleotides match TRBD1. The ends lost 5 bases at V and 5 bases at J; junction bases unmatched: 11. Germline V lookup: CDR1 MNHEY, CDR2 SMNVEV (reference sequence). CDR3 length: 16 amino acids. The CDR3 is CASSERQGYLDQPQHF. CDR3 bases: TGTGCCAGCAGTGAACGACAGGGGTACCTCGATCAGCCCCAGCATTTT.

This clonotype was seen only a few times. This CDR3 reads CASRPPGVLYEQYF. CDR3 DNA: TGTGCCAGCCGCCCTCCAGGGGTGCTCTACGAGCAGTACTTC. V is TRBV27 and J is TRBJ2-7; the D gene is possibly TRBD1 (6 bases). This CDR3 spans 14 amino acids. The germline CDR1 and CDR2 sequences are MNHEY and SMNVEV (reference sequence). V gave up 8 bases and J gave up 3 bases, with 17 bases separating them.

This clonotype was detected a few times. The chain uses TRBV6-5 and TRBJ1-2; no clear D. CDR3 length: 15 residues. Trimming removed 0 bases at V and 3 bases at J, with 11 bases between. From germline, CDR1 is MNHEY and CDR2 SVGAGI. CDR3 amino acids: CASSYSMGIYYGYTF. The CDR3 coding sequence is TGTGCCAGCAGTTACTCGATGGGGATTTACTATGGCTACACCTTC.

The CDR3 nucleotides read TGTGCCAGCAGCCAAGAGTACGGCCGCAGGCAGTTCTTC. Its translation is CASSQEYGRRQFF. The chain joins TRBV14 to TRBJ2-1; D is undetermined. Germline CDR1 reads SGHDN; CDR2 reads FVKESK. The V gene lost 0 bases and the J gene lost 12 bases, with 12 bases spanning the gap. The CDR3 runs 13 residues.

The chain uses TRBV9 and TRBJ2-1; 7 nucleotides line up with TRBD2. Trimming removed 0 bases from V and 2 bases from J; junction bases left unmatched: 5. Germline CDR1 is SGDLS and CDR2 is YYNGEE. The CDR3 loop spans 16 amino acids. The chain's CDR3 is CASSVEPGGAYNEQFF. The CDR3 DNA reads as TGTGCCAGCAGCGTAGAACCGGGGGGAGCCTACAATGAGCAGTTCTTC.

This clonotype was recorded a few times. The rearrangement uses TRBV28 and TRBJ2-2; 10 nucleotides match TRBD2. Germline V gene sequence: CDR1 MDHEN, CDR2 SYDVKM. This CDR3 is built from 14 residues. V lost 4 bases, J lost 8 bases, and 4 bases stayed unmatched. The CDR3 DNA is TGTGCCAGCAGTTACCATAGCGGGAGGGGGGAGCTGTTTTTT. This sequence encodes CASSYHSGRGELFF.

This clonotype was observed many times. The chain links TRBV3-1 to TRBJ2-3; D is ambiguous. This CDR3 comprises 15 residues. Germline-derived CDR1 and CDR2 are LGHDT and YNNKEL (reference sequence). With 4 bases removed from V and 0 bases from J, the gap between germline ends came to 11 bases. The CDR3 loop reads CASSPVVASTDTQYF. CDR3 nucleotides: TGTGCCAGCAGCCCCGTGGTAGCCAGCACAGATACGCAGTATTTT.

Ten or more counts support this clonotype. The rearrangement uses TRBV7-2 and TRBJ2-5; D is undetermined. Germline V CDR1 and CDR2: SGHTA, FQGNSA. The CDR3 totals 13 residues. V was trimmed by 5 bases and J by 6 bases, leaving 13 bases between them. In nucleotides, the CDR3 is TGTGCCAGCAGCCTAGGTGTTCAGAAGACCCAGTACTTC. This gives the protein CASSLGVQKTQYF.

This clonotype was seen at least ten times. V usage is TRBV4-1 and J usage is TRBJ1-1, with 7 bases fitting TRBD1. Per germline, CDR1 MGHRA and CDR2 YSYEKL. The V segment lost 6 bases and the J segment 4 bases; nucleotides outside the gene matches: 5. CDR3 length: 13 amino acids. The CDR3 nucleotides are TGCGCCAGCAGTGTGGGACAGCTCACTGAAGCTTTCTTT. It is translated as CASSVGQLTEAFF.